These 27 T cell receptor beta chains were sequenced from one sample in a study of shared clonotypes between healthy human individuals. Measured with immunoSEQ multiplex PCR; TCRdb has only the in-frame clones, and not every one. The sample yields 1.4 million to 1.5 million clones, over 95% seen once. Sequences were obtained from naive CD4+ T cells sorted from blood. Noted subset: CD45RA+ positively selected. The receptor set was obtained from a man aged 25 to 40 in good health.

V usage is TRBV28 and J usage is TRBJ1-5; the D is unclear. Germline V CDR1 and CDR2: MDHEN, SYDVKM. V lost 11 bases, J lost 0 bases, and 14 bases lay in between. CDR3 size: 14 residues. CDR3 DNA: TGTGCCTCAAAAGGGCTGCTTAGCAATCAGCCCCAGCATTTT. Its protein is CASKGLLSNQPQHF.

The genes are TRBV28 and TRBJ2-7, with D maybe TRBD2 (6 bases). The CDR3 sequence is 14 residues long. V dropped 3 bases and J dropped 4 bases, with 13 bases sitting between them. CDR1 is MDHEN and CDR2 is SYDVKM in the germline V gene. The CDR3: CASSFRGTQYEQYF. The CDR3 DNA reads TGTGCCAGCAGTTTTCGCGGGACGCAGTACGAGCAGTACTTC.

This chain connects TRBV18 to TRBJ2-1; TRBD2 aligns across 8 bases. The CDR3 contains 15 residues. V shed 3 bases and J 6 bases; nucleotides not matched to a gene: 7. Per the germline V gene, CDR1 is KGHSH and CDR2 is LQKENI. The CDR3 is CASSPSLAASNEQFF. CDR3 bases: TGTGCCAGCTCACCCTCACTAGCGGCTTCCAATGAGCAGTTCTTC.

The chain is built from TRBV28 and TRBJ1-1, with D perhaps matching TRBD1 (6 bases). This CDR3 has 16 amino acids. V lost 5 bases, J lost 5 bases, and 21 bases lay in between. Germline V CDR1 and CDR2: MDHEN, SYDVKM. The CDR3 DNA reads TGTGCCAGCAGTCCTCACATACAGGGTAGGGGTACTGAAGCTTTCTTT. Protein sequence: CASSPHIQGRGTEAFF.

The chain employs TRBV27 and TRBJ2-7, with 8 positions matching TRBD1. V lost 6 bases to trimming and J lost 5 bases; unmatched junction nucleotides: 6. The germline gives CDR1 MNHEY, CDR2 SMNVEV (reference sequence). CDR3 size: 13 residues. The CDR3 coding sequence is TGTGCCAGCAGCTTGGACAGGGTACACGAGCAGTACTTC. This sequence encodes CASSLDRVHEQYF.

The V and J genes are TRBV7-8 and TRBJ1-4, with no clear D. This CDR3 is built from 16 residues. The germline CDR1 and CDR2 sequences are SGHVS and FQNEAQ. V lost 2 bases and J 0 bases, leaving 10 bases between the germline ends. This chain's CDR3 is CASSLRRFATNEKLFF. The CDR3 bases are TGTGCCAGCAGCTTACGGAGATTCGCAACTAATGAAAAACTGTTTTTT.

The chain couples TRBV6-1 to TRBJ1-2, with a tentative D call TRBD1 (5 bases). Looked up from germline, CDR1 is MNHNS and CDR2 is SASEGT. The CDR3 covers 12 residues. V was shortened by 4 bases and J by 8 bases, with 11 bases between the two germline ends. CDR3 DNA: TGTGCCAGCAGTGCAGACAGTCACGGCTACACCTTC. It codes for CASSADSHGYTF.

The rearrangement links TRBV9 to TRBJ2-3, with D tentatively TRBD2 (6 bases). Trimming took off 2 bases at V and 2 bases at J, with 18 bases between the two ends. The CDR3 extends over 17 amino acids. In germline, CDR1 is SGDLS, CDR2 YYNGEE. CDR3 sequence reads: CASSVGGPPPPTDTQYF. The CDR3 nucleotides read TGTGCCAGCAGCGTGGGGGGACCGCCCCCCCCCACAGATACGCAGTATTTT. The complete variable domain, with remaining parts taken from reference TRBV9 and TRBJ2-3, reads DSGVTQTPKHLITATGQRVTLRCSPRSGDLSVYWYQQSLDQGLQFLIQYYNGEERAKGNILERFSAQQFPDLHSELNLSSLELGDSALYFCASSVGGPPPPTDTQYFGPGTRLTVL.

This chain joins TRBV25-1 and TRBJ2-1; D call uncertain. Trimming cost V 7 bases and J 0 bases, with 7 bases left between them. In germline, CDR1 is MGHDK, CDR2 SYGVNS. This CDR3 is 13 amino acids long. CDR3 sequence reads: CASNEDSYNEQFF. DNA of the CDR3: TGTGCCAGCAACGAGGACTCCTACAATGAGCAGTTCTTC.

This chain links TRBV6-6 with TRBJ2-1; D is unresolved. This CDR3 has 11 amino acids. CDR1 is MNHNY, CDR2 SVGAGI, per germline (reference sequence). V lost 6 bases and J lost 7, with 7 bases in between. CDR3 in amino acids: CASRLSNEQFF. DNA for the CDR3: TGTGCCAGCAGACTCAGTAATGAGCAGTTCTTC.

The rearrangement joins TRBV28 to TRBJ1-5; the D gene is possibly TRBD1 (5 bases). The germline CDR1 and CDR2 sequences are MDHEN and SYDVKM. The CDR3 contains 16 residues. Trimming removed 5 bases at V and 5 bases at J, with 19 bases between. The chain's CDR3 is CASSPHLGMGHQPQHF. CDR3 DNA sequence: TGTGCCAGCAGTCCACATTTAGGGATGGGGCATCAGCCCCAGCATTTT.

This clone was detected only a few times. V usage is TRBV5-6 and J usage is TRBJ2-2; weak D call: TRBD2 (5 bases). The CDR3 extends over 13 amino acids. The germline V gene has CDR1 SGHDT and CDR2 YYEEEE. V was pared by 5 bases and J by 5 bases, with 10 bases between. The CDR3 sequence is CASRGRRTGELFF. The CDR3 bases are TGTGCCAGCAGGGGCAGGAGGACCGGGGAGCTGTTTTTT.

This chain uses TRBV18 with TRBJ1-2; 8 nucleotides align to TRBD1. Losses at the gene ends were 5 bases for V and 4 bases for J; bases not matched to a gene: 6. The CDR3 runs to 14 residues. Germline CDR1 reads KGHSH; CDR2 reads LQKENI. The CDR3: CASSNAGGTYGYTF. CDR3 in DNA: TGTGCCAGCTCAAACGCAGGGGGCACCTATGGCTACACCTTC.

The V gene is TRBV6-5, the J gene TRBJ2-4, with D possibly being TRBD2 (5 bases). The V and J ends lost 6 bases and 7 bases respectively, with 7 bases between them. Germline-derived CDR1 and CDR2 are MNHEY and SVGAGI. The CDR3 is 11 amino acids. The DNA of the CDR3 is TGTGCCAGCAGGGGAGTGAACATTCAGTACTTC. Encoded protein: CASRGVNIQYF.

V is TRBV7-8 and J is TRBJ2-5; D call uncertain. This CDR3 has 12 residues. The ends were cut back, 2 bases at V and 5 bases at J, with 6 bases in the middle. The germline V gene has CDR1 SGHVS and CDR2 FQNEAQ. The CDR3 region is CASSLSTETQYF. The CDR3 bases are TGTGCCAGCAGCTTATCAACGGAGACCCAGTACTTC.

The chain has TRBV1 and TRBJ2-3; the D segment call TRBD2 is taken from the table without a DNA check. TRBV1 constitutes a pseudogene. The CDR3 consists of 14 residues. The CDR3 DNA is TGCACCAGCAGAGGGACTAGCGGCACAGATACGCAGTATTTT. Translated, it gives CTSRGTSGTDTQYF.

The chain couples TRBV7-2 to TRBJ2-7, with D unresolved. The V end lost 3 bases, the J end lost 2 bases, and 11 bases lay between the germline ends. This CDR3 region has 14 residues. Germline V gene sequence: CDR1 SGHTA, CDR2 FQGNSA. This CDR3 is CASSLSRNTYEQYF. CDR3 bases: TGTGCCAGCAGCTTGAGCAGGAACACCTACGAGCAGTACTTC.

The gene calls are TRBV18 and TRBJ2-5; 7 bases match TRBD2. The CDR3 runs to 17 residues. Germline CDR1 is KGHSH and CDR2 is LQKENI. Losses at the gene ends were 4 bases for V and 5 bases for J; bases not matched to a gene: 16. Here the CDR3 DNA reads TGTGCCAGCTCACACCTTTCGGCGGGAGTGATCCCTGAGACCCAGTACTTC. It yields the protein CASSHLSAGVIPETQYF.

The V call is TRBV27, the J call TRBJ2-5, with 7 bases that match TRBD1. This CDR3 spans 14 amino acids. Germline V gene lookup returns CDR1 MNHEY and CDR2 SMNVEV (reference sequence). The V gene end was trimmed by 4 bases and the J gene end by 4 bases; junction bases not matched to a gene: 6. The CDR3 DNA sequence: TGTGCCAGCAGTTCGGGACAGATAGGAGAGACCCAGTACTTC. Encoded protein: CASSSGQIGETQYF.

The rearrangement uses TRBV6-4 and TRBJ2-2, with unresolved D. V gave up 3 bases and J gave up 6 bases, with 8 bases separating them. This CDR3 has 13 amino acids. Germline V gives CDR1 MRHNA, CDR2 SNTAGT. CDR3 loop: CASSERQAGELFF. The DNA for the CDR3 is TGTGCCAGCAGTGAACGGCAGGCCGGGGAGCTGTTTTTT.

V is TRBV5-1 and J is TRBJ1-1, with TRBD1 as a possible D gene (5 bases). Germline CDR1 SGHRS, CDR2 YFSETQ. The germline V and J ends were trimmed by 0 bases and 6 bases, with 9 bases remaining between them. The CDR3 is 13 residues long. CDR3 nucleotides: TGCGCCAGCAGCTTGGCCGGGGGGTCTGAAGCTTTCTTT. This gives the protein CASSLAGGSEAFF.

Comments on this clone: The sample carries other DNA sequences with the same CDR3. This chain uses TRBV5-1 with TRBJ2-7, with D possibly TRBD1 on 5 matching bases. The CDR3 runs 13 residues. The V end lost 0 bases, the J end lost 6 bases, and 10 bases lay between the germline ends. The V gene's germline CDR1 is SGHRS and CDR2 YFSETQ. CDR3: CASSLEGVGEQYF. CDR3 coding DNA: TGCGCCAGCAGCTTGGAAGGGGTGGGCGAGCAGTACTTC.

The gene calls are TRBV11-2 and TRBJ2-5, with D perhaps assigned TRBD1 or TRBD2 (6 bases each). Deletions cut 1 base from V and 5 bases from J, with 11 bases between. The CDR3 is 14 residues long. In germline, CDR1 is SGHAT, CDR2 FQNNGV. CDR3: CASSLGGARETQYF. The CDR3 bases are TGTGCCAGCAGCTTAGGGGGGGCTCGGGAGACCCAGTACTTC.

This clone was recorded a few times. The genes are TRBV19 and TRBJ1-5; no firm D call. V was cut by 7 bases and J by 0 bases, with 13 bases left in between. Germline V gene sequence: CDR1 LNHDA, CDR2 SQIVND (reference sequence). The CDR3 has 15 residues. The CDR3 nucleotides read TGTGCCAGTACGGTAACAGCAGATAGCAATCAGCCCCAGCATTTT. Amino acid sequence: CASTVTADSNQPQHF.

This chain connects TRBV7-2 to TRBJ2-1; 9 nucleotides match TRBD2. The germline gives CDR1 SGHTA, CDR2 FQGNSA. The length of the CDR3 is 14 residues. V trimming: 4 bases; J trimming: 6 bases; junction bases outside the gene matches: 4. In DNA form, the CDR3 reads TGTGCCAGCAGCTCCGGGACTAGCTCCAATGAGCAGTTCTTC. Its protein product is CASSSGTSSNEQFF. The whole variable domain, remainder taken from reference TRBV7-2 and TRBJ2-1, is GAGVSQSPSNKVTEKGKDVELRCDPISGHTALYWYRQSLGQGLEFLIYFQGNSAPDKSGLPSDRFSAERTGGSVSTLTIQRTQQEDSAVYLCASSSGTSSNEQFFGPGTRLTVL.

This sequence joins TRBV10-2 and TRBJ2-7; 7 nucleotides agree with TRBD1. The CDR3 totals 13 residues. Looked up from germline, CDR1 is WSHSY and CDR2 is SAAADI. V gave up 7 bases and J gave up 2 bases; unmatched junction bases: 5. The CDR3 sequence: CASKWDRAYEQYF. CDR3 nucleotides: TGCGCCAGCAAGTGGGACAGAGCCTACGAGCAGTACTTC.

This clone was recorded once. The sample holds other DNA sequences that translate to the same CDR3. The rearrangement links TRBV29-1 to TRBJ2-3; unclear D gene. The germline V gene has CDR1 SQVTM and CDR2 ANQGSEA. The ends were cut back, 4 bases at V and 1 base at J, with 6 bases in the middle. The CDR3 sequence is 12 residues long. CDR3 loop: CSVVSGTDTQYF. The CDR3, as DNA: TGCAGCGTTGTCTCAGGCACAGATACGCAGTATTTT.